This TCR beta chain was obtained from a study of blood T cell repertoires in COVID-19. TCRdb's copy holds only in-frame clones and misses some; the assay was immunoSEQ multiplex PCR. This sample yields some 8,300 clones, of which about nine tenths are seen a single time; 9.4% belongs to the top ten. Deletions cut 5 bases from V and 0 bases from J, with 8 bases between. In germline, CDR1 is SQVTM, CDR2 ANQGSEA. The CDR3 consists of 13 residues. This clonotype was obtained from a man between 60 and 75 years old with acute or convalescent COVID-19. The J gene is TRBJ1-5, the V gene TRBV29-1; no reliable D call. Sequencing input: peripheral blood. CDR3 DNA: TGCAGCGTTAAGCGGGCTAGCAATCAGCCCCAGCATTTT. Translating it yields CSVKRASNQPQHF.